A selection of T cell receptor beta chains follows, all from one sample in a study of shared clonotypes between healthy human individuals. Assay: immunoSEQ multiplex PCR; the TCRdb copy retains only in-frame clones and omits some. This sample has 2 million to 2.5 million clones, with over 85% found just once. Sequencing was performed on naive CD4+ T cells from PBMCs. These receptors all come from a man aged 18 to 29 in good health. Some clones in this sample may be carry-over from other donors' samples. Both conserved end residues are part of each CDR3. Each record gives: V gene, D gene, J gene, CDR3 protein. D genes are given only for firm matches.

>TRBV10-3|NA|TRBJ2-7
CAISLDIYEQYF
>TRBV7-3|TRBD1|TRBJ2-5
CASSSGQGEETQYF
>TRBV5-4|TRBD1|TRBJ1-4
CASSPGQVEYKLFF
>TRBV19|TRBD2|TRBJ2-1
CASSSDLLGSGGWNEQFF
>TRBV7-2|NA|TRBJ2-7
CASSLGDEQYF
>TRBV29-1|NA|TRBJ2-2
CSVEKGNTGELFF
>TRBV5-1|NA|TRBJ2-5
CASSLEGLWAETQYF
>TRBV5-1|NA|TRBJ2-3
CASSFSPTDTQYF
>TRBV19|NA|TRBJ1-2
CASSIAARDVNYGYTF
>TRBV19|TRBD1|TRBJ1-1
CASMRDRGFTEAFF
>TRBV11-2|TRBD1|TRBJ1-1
CASSRDRGGTEAFF
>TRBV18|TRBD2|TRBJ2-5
CASSLTSGRQGTQYF
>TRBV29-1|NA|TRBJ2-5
CSVDREQQETQYF
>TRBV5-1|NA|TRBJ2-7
CASSFQPALIDEQYF